This T cell receptor beta chain was obtained from a study of CXCR3-negative and CXCR3-positive naive CD8 T cells. UMI-labeled 5' RACE yielded the TRB cDNA libraries. TCRdb re-called the 5' RACE reads; every CDR3 protein appears as one record, without DNA. This table lists approximately 90,000 distinct CDR3 sequences. Broader study findings: TRB CDR3s were more hydrophobic in CXCR3-positive than in CXCR3-negative naive cells.

Germline V CDR1 and CDR2: LNHDA, SQIVND (reference sequence). CDR3 length equals 12 residues. Concerning this clonotype itself: Its matching antigen is unknown.

This clonotype was sampled from a human donor in good health. Some clones in this sample may be carry-over from other donors' samples. The chain carries TRBV19 and TRBJ2-7; TCRdb outputs TRBD2, but without DNA this stays unchecked. The sample taken for sequencing was naive CXCR3+ CD8+ T cells from blood. Subset given: CD45RO-CCR7+CD27+CD95- naive CD8+ T cells expressing CXCR3 (TNR3+). CDR3 sequence: CASSIQGHEQYF.